The clone carrying this T cell receptor beta chain has a single count. The antigen is unknown. The protocol was immunoSEQ multiplex PCR, while the TCRdb copy is restricted to in-frame clones and leaves out a portion. The sample includes some 2.4 million clones, more than 85% of them seen just once. This specimen belongs to a study of shared clonotypes between healthy human individuals. Study-wide context: Per donor, CD8 memory used one plate, CD8 naive used two, CD4 memory used three and CD4 naive used three. Study results and caveats: Generally, estimated richness proved larger in naive subsets than it did in memory subsets.

After removal of 2 bases from V and 7 bases from J, the junction contained 14 bases not matched to a gene. The CDR3 sequence is 19 residues long. CDR1 is SGHVS, CDR2 FQNEAQ, per germline. The source material was naive CD4+ T cells from PBMCs. Specified subset: CD45RA+ positively selected. The V gene is TRBV7-8, the J gene TRBJ2-1, with 13 positions matching TRBD2. The source is a man between 18 and 35 years old in good health. Some clones in this sample may be carry-over from other donors' samples. CDR3: CASSLRGGARTSGSNEQFF. CDR3 DNA: TGTGCCAGCAGCTTAAGAGGAGGTGCCCGGACTAGCGGGAGTAATGAGCAGTTCTTC.